One T cell receptor (beta chain) is described in this entry. Its antigen is still unknown. Qualities for individual bases were not recorded, and no much larger clone is one base off. TCR CDR3 regions were amplified from genomic DNA by multiplex PCR using the deep immunoSEQ assay. Extracted genomic DNA from each cell subset was spread evenly across all wells of several immunoSEQ 96-well plates, with each plate serving as a replicate. For sorted subsets, each replicate PCR was loaded with around 200 ng genomic DNA, equivalent to about 30,000 T cell genomes. The purified libraries were quantified using a Qubit 3.0 fluorometer, sized with a Bioanalyzer 2100, and then quantified again using the KAPA Library Quantification kit. A separate single-read 150-cycle Illumina NextSeq 550 flow cell was used to sequence each immunoSEQ 96-well plate. The authors processed their data as follows. The immunoSEQ output contained only junctional sequences without quality scores, so filtering could not match that applied to full-length reads. To assign V/J genes and CDR3, sequences were annotated against IMGT germline references using PyIR, a Python wrapper for IgBLAST v1.9. Reads with weak V/J assignments (E-value above 1e-6), missing CDR3, stop codons, out-of-frame junctions, or ambiguous translated residues were removed. V3J clonotypes were defined by identical inferred V gene, J gene, and CDR3 amino acid sequence. Percentage overlap between repertoires was computed as shared unique clonotypes divided by the size of the smaller repertoire. Three approaches were used to assess repertoire richness: RTK rarefaction, the Chao1 estimator, and Recon v2.1 estimates of unobserved clonotypes. For all TCRbeta clonotypes obtained by the gDNA method from four donors, generation probabilities were computed with OLGA. Sourced from immuneACCESS, this table was stored by TCRdb with only in-frame sequences that have V and J called. A share of the clones is absent; for the studies checked, an unresolved V gene accounts for under half, and the remainder has no known explanation. V and J calls and clone size come straight from that table; D and trimming were deduced from the DNA. The sample table records 950,000 to 1,200,000 clones; 77% of these occur just once. Of the sample, almost 0.9% is held by the ten largest clones.

This record belongs to a study of shared clonotypes between healthy human individuals (dated by TCRdb to 2019 to 2021). Turning to the overall study: The cohort comprised two women and a few men aged 18 to 49 years. Per donor, leukapheresis produced somewhere between about 0.94 and 9.5 billion PBMCs. For each donor, three plates each were used for CD4 naive and CD4 memory, two plates were used for CD8 naive, and one plate was used for CD8 memory. Different laboratories and diverse techniques were used to prepare libraries and sequence TCR repertoires, to increase sequencing depth and limit assay-specific biases. To estimate repertoire size and how much clonotype sharing occurs between individuals, the study deeply sequenced the blood TCR repertoires of five healthy adults. Paper-wide results and their limitations: The genetic and exposure-history diversity represented was limited by the small number of donors. Incomplete sequencing was indicated by rarefaction of sorted-subset datasets, despite the large sequencing depth. Sharing across a few donors was observed for around 5% of naive CD4, 3% to 3.5% of naive CD8, roughly 2.4% of memory CD4, and 0.4% of memory CD8 clonotypes. Based on pairwise subsampling, the degree of clonotype sharing among donors was expected to be affected by sequencing depth. Estimated clonotype richness was generally larger for naive than for memory subsets. Only blood was sampled, and tissue TCR repertoires likely differ from those in blood. Higher generation probabilities were observed for clonotypes shared by all four sorted-subset donors than for non-shared clonotypes.

Donors were healthy HIV-negative adults with no recently reported acute infections or vaccinations. Only Caucasian adults living in Nashville, Tennessee, USA were represented among the donors. CD4+ T cells were enriched by magnetic negative selection; naive cells were then positively selected on CD45RA, and the negative fraction formed the memory subset. After blood collection by leukapheresis, PBMCs were isolated using Ficoll-Histopaque density gradient centrifugation and then cryopreserved in the vapor phase of liquid nitrogen. Analytical flow cytometry was used to check the purity and quantity of every magnetically sorted T cell population. Genomic DNA was isolated from every sorted fraction and measured by UV absorbance on a Nanodrop 2000c. The CDR3 starts with the cysteine, ends with the phenylalanine, and has 16 residues. Just the 48-base CDR3 DNA is kept, in frame starting at base 1.

Sequenced material: memory CD4+ T cells from PBMCs. The label giving this sample's cell subset or site can be read as: CD45RA-negative fraction. The TCR sequence derives from a man between 18 and 29 years old in good health. Some clones in this sample may be carry-over from other donors' samples. The rearrangement joined TRBV21-1 to TRBJ2-7. TRBV21-1 is marked as a pseudogene. This receptor carries the CDR3 CASSKSGASFSYEQYF. Read as DNA, the sequence is TGTGCCAGCAGCAAATCCGGGGCCTCTTTCTCCTACGAGCAGTACTTC.